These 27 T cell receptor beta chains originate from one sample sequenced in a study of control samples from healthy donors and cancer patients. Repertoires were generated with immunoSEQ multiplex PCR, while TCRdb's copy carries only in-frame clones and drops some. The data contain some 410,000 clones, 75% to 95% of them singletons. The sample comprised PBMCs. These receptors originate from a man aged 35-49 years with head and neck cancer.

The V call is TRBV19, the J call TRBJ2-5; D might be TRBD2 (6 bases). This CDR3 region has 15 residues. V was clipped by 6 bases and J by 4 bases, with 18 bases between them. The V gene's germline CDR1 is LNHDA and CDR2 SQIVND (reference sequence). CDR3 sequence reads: CASSMAPGGVETQYF. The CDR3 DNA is TGTGCCAGTAGCATGGCGCCCGGAGGGGTAGAGACCCAGTACTTC. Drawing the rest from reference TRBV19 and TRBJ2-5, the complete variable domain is DGGITQSPKYLFRKEGQNVTLSCEQNLNHDAMYWYRQDPGQGLRLIYYSQIVNDFQKGDIAEGYSVSREKKESFPLTVTSAQKNPTAFYLCASSMAPGGVETQYFGPGTRLLVL.

The CDR3 is CASSSTGMNTEAFF. CDR3 nucleotide sequence: TGTGCCAGCAGCTCGACAGGAATGAACACTGAAGCTTTCTTT. The rearrangement joins TRBV7-8 to TRBJ1-1, with D possibly TRBD1 on 6 matching bases. CDR1 is SGHVS and CDR2 is FQNEAQ in the germline V gene. Trimming pared 4 bases from V and 0 bases from J, leaving 9 bases between. The CDR3 loop spans 14 amino acids.

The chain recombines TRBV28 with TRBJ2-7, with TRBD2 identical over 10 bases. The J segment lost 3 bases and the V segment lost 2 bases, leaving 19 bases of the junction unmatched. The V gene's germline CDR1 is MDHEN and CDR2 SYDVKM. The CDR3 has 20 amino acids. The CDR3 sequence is CASSLPLSGTSEHPNYEQYF. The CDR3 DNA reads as TGTGCCAGCAGTTTACCCCTTTCCGGGACTAGCGAACATCCAAACTACGAGCAGTACTTC.

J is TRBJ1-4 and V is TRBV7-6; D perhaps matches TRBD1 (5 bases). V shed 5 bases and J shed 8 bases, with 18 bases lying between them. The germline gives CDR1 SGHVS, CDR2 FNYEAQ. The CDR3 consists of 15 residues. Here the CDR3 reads CASSPTGGTGEKLFF. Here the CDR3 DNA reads TGTGCCAGCAGCCCAACGGGGGGGACCGGGGAAAAACTGTTTTTT.

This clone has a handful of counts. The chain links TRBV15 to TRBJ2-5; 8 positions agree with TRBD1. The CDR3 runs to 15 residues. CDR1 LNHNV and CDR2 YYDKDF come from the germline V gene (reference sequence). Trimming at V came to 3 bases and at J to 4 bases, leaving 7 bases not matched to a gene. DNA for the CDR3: TGTGCCACCAGCAGGGCCGCAGGGGGCCCAGAGACCCAGTACTTC. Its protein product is CATSRAAGGPETQYF.

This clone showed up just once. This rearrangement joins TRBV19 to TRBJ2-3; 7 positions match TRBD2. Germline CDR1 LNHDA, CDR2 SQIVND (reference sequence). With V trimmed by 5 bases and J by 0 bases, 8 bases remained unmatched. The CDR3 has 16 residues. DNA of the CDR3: TGTGCCAGTAGTCTACTCGGGGGGTCTAGCACAGATACGCAGTATTTT. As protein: CASSLLGGSSTDTQYF.

This chain's CDR3 is CASSLSGQGMREKLFF. As DNA, the CDR3 is TGTGCCAGCAGTTTATCTGGACAGGGAATGAGAGAAAAACTGTTTTTT. This chain links TRBV28 with TRBJ1-4; 8 bases are shared with TRBD1. The germline V gene encodes CDR1 MDHEN and CDR2 SYDVKM. Trimming cost V 1 base and J 8 bases; bases outside gene matches: 9. The CDR3 totals 16 residues. Full variable domain (outside the CDR3, taken from reference TRBV28 and TRBJ1-4): DVKVTQSSRYLVKRTGEKVFLECVQDMDHENMFWYRQDPGLGLRLIYFSYDVKMKEKGDIPEGYSVSREKKERFSLILESASTNQTSMYLCASSLSGQGMREKLFFGSGTQLSVL.

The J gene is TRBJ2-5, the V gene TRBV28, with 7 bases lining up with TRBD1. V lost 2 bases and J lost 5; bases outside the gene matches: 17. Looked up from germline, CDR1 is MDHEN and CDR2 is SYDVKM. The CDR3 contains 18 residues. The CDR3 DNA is TGTGCCAGCAGTTTACCCCGACAGGGAAGGAGGAATGGGGAGACCCAGTACTTC. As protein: CASSLPRQGRRNGETQYF.

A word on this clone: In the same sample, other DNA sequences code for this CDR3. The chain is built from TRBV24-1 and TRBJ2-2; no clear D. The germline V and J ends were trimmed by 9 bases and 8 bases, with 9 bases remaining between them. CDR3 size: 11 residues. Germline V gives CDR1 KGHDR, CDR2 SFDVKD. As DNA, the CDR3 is TGTGCCACCTCAGTTGGGGGGGAGCTGTTTTTT. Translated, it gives CATSVGGELFF.

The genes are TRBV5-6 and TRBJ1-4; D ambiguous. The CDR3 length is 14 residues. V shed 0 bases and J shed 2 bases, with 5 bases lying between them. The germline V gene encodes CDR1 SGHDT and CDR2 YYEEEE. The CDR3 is CASSLEKTNEKLFF. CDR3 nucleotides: TGTGCCAGCAGCTTGGAGAAGACTAATGAAAAACTGTTTTTT.

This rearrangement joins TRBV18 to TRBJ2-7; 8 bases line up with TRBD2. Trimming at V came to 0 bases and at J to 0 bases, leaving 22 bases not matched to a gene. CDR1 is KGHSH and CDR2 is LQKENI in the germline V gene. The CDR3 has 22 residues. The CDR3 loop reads CASSPPVLRQERENPFSYEQYF. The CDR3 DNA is TGTGCCAGCTCACCACCGGTTCTACGGCAGGAGCGGGAGAACCCCTTCTCCTACGAGCAGTACTTC.

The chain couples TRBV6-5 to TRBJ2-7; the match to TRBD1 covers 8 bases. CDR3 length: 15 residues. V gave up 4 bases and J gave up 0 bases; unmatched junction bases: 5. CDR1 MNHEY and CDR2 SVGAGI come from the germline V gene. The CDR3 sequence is CASSSWTGSSYEQYF. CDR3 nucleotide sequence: TGTGCCAGCAGTTCCTGGACAGGGAGCTCCTACGAGCAGTACTTC.

The CDR3 coding sequence is TGTGCCAGCAGTTGGACAGGGGCAGGAAACACCATATATTTT. This translates into CASSWTGAGNTIYF. The V call is TRBV27, the J call TRBJ1-3, with 9 bases identical to TRBD1. The length of the CDR3 is 14 residues. The germline V gene encodes CDR1 MNHEY and CDR2 SMNVEV (reference sequence). V shed 4 bases, J shed 4 bases, and the junction held 2 bases outside the gene matches.

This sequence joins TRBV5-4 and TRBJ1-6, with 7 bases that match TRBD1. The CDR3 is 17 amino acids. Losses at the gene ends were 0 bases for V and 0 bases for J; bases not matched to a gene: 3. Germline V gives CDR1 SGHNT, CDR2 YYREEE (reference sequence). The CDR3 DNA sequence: TGTGCCAGCAGCTTGGCCCGGGACAGCTCCTATAATTCACCCCTCCACTTT. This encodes CASSLARDSSYNSPLHF. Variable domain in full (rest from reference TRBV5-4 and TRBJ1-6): ETGVTQSPTHLIKTRGQQVTLRCSSQSGHNTVSWYQQALGQGPQFIFQYYREEENGRGNFPPRFSGLQFPNYSSELNVNALELDDSALYLCASSLARDSSYNSPLHFGNGTRLTVT.

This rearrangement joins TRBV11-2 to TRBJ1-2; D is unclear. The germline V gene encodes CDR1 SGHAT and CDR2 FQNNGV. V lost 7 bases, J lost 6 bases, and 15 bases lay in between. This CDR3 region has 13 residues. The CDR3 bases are TGTGCCAGCACCCCGATTTTGGGAAATGGCTACACCTTC. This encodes CASTPILGNGYTF.

The CDR3 DNA follows: TGTGCCAGCAGCTTAGGAGGTAGCGGGAGGGCCGTCGCCTACAATGAGCAGTTCTTC. It translates to CASSLGGSGRAVAYNEQFF. The chain employs TRBV11-2 and TRBJ2-1, with TRBD2 matching over 11 bases. This CDR3 spans 19 amino acids. V was clipped by 1 base and J by 2 bases; unmatched bases: 10. Germline values: CDR1 SGHAT, CDR2 FQNNGV.

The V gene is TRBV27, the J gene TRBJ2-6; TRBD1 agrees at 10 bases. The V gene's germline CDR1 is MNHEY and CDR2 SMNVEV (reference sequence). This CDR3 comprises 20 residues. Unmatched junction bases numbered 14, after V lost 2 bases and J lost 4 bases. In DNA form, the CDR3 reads TGTGCCAGCAGTTTAAAACTTCGTGACAGGGGGCTAGAGGGGGCCAACGTCCTGACTTTC. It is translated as CASSLKLRDRGLEGANVLTF. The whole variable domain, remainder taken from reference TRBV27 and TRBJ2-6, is EAQVTQNPRYLITVTGKKLTVTCSQNMNHEYMSWYRQDPGLGLRQIYYSMNVEVTDKGDVPEGYKVSRKEKRNFPLILESPSPNQTSLYFCASSLKLRDRGLEGANVLTFGAGSRLTVL.

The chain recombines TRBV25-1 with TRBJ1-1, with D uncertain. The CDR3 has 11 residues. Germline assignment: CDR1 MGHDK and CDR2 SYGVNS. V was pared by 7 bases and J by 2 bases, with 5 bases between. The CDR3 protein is CASTRNTEAFF. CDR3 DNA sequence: TGTGCCAGCACCCGAAACACTGAAGCTTTCTTT.

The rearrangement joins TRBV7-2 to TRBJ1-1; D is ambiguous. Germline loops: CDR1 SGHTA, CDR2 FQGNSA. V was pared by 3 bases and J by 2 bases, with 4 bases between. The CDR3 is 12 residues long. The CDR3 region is CASSFVNTEAFF. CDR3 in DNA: TGTGCCAGCAGCTTTGTTAACACTGAAGCTTTCTTT.

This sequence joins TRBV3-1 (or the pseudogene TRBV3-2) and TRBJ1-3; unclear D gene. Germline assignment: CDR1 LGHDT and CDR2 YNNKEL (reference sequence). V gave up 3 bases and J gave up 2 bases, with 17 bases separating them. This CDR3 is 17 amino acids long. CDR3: CASSHHSKANAGNTIYF. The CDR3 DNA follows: TGTGCCAGCAGCCACCACAGTAAGGCCAACGCTGGAAACACCATATATTTT.

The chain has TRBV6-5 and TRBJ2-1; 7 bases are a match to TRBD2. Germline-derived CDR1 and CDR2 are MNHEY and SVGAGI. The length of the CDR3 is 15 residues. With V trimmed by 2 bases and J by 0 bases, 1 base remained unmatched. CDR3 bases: TGTGCCAGCAGTTACGGGACTACCTCCTACAATGAGCAGTTCTTC. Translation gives CASSYGTTSYNEQFF.

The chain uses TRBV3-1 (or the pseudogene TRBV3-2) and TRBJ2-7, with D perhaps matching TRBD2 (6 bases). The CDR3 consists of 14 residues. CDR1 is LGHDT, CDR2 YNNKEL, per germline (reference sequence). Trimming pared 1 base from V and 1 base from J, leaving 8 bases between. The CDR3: CASSQAGGSYEQYF. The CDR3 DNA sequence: TGTGCCAGCAGCCAAGCCGGGGGTTCCTACGAGCAGTACTTC.

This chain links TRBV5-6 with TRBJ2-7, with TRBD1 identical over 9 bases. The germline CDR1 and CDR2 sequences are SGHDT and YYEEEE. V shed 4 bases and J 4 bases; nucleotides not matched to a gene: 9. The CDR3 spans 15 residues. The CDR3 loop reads CASSIGQGISYEQYF. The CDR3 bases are TGTGCCAGCAGCATAGGACAGGGGATTAGTTACGAGCAGTACTTC.

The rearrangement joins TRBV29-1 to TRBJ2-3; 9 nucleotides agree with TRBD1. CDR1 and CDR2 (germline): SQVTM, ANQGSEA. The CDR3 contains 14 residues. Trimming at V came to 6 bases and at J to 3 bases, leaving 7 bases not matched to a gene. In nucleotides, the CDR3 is TGCAGCGTATCGACAGGGGGGGATACAGATACGCAGTATTTT. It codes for CSVSTGGDTDTQYF.

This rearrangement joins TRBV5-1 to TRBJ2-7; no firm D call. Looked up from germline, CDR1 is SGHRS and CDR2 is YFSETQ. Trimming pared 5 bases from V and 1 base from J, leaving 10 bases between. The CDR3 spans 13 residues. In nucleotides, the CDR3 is TGCGCCAGCAGAACGACTGATTCCTACGAGCAGTACTTC. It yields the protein CASRTTDSYEQYF.

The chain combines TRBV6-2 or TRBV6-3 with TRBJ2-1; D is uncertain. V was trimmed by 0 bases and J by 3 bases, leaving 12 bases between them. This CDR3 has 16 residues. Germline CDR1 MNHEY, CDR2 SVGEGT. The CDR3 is CASSYSDGRRYNEQFF. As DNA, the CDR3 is TGTGCCAGCAGTTACTCGGACGGCCGCCGCTACAATGAGCAGTTCTTC.

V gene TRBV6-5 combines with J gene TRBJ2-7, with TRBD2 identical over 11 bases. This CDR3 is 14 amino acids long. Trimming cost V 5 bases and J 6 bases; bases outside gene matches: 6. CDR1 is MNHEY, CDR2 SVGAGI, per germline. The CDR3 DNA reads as TGTGCCAGCAGTATAGCGGGAGGGCCGGGCGAGCAGTACTTC. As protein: CASSIAGGPGEQYF.